Listed below are T cell receptor beta chains from one sample, sequenced in a study of cytotoxic CD8 clonotypes in ibrutinib-treated CLL. Sequencing was performed with immunoSEQ multiplex PCR; in TCRdb, only in-frame clones are kept and a portion is missing. The sample consists of some 50,000 clones, under 75% of them appearing once. The specimen was PBMCs, collected after 12 months of ibrutinib treatment. Every receptor here comes from a human donor with chronic lymphocytic leukemia. The CDR3 runs from the conserved cysteine through the conserved F or W. The order of the fields is D gene, J gene, clone size, V gene, CDR3 DNA, CDR3 protein. D genes are given only for firm matches. The size field is filled for only some rows; it gives once, few, many or a size class.

TRBD1,TRBJ2-3,NA,TRBV6-5,TGTGCCAGCAGTTACTGGGGGACAGGGACAGATACGCAGTATTTT,CASSYWGTGTDTQYF
TRBD1,TRBJ2-3,NA,TRBV6-5,TGTGCCAGCAGTCGACAGGGCACCCCAGATACGCAGTATTTT,CASSRQGTPDTQYF
NA,TRBJ1-2,few,TRBV9,TGTGCCAGCAGCGTAGCGAGGGTCGGCGGTAACTATGGCTACACCTTC,CASSVARVGGNYGYTF
TRBD1,TRBJ1-2,NA,TRBV14,TGTGCCAGCAGCCAAGATAGGACAGGGTTAATTGGCTACACCTTC,CASSQDRTGLIGYTF
NA,TRBJ1-5,NA,TRBV7-9,TGTGCCAGCAGCTTACAGGGGAGCAATCAGCCCCAGCATTTT,CASSLQGSNQPQHF
TRBD1,TRBJ1-4,NA,TRBV13,TGTGCCAGCAGCTGGGGACAGGGGGACGAAAAACTGTTTTTT,CASSWGQGDEKLFF
TRBD2,TRBJ2-2,NA,TRBV7-9,TGTGCCAGCAGCCTAGTGGGACTACCCGTAGCGGGGGAGCTGTTTTTT,CASSLVGLPVAGELFF
NA,TRBJ2-3,NA,TRBV9,TGTGCCAGCAGCGTAGCGGGGACTTCTTCCACAGATACGCAGTATTTT,CASSVAGTSSTDTQYF
NA,TRBJ1-2,NA,TRBV6-5,TGTGCCAGCAGTTACTCGATAGGGGGTTCTAACTATGGCTACACCTTC,CASSYSIGGSNYGYTF
TRBD2,TRBJ2-5,NA,TRBV5-1,TGCGCCAGCAGCCCCGGTCTGTCCAGCGGGGGCCAAGAGACCCAGTACTTC,CASSPGLSSGGQETQYF
NA,TRBJ2-5,NA,TRBV5-1,TGCGCCAGCAGCTTTGGACAGCAAGAGACCCAGTACTTC,CASSFGQQETQYF
TRBD2,TRBJ2-4,few,TRBV5-4,TGTGCCAGCAGCTTGAGCGGGGGGGCAGAGCGAAACATTCAGTACTTC,CASSLSGGAERNIQYF
NA,TRBJ1-2,NA,TRBV21-1,TGTGCCAGCAGCAACCCGTTGCGGACAGAATCGGCGGTCTATGGCTACACCTTC,CASSNPLRTESAVYGYTF
NA,TRBJ1-1,few,TRBV11-2,TGTGCCAGCAGCTATACAGTGAACACTGAAGCTTTCTTT,CASSYTVNTEAFF
TRBD1,TRBJ2-7,once,TRBV6-5,TGTGCCAGCACTAAAGACAGGGAAGTCTTCGAGCAGTACTTC,CASTKDREVFEQYF
NA,TRBJ1-2,NA,TRBV4-2,TGTGCCAGCAGCCAAGATACCCCTCAGGTAGCCTATGGCTACACCTTC,CASSQDTPQVAYGYTF
TRBD2,TRBJ2-3,NA,TRBV5-4,TGTGCCAGCAGCACAGCGGGGGGTTACACAGATACGCAGTATTTT,CASSTAGGYTDTQYF
NA,TRBJ2-5,NA,TRBV7-6,TGTGCCAGCAGCGATAGGGACACTATCCGTGAGACCCAGTACTTC,CASSDRDTIRETQYF
TRBD1,TRBJ1-1,once,TRBV15,TGTGCCACCAGCCCTTGGGGACAGGGGGATACTGAAGCTTTCTTT,CATSPWGQGDTEAFF
NA,TRBJ2-1,NA,TRBV6-4,TGTGCCAGCAGTGACCGGCAGGGTCTTTACAATGAGCAGTTCTTC,CASSDRQGLYNEQFF
NA,TRBJ2-7,NA,TRBV4-2,TGTGCCAGCAGCCAAGATTCGGGGAGCTACGAGCAGTACTTC,CASSQDSGSYEQYF